Listed here are 10 T cell receptor beta chains from one sample, sequenced in a study of molecular identifiers for immune sequencing clone quantification. TCRdb re-called the PCR reads through MiXCR, storing one row per CDR3 protein. The sample shows around 100,000 distinct CDR3 sequences, roughly a third of them seen only once. Sequencing was carried out using naive CD8+ T cells from blood, with Jurkat cell RNA spiked in. Documented subset: FACS-sorted CD8+CD4-CCR7+CD45RA+ naive T cells. Receptor source: a human donor in good health. Some libraries in this study had Jurkat cell RNA spiked in.

CDR3 protein: CASSVGTYRLGDGELFF. CDR3 bases: TGTGCCAGCAGCGTAGGAACATACCGGCTAGGAGACGGGGAGCTGTTTTTT. The chain has TRBV9 and TRBJ2-2; no firm D call. The CDR3 is made up of 17 amino acids. The germline V gene has CDR1 SGDLS and CDR2 YYNGEE. Trimming left V 0 bases short and J 7 bases short, with 19 bases between.

This clonotype was seen a handful of times. J is TRBJ1-5 and V is TRBV27; D uncertain. The CDR3 has 13 amino acids. Germline values: CDR1 MNHEY, CDR2 SMNVEV (reference sequence). Between the trimmed V and J ends, which lost 0 bases and 0 bases, there was a span of 0 bases. CDR3 sequence: CASSLSSNQPQHF. The CDR3, as DNA: TGTGCCAGCAGTTTATCTAGCAATCAGCCCCAGCATTTT.

The chain recombines TRBV20-1 with TRBJ1-5, with D maybe TRBD1 (5 bases). Trimming shortened V by 3 bases and J by 2 bases, and 23 bases separated the two germline ends. The CDR3 is 18 residues long. From germline, CDR1 is DFQATT and CDR2 SNEGSKA (reference sequence). CDR3 DNA: TGCAGTGCTAGCCGTAGACGATCCAGGGTCACGGGCAATCAGCCCCAGCATTTT. As protein: CSASRRRSRVTGNQPQHF.

Points on this clonotype: This may arise from a read error, as a much more abundant clone is one base away. DNA of the CDR3: TGTGCCAGTAGCAACTTGGACAGGGATGGCGATGAGCAGTTCTTC. It translates to CASSNLDRDGDEQFF. The gene calls are TRBV19 and TRBJ2-1; 8 bases align to TRBD1. The CDR3 covers 15 residues. Trimming cost V 6 bases and J 8 bases; bases outside gene matches: 12. The germline V gene has CDR1 LNHDA and CDR2 SQIVND (reference sequence).

This clonotype was recorded many times. The gene calls are TRBV28 and TRBJ2-2; 9 nucleotides agree with TRBD2. Germline V gives CDR1 MDHEN, CDR2 SYDVKM. Losses at the gene ends were 6 bases for V and 3 bases for J; bases not matched to a gene: 8. The CDR3 consists of 16 residues. The DNA for the CDR3 is TGTGCCAGCAGGCCTCCTAGCGGGGCATACACCGGGGAGCTGTTTTTT. Translating gives CASRPPSGAYTGELFF.

The genes are TRBV12-3 or TRBV12-4 and TRBJ2-1; the match to TRBD1 covers 7 bases. The junction had 3 bases not matched to a gene; V was cut back by 7 bases and J by 6 bases. The CDR3 spans 12 residues. The CDR3 reads CASKTGLNEQFF. CDR3 nucleotide sequence: TGTGCCAGCAAGACAGGGCTCAATGAGCAGTTCTTC.

At least ten counts were recorded for this clonotype. This chain links TRBV10-3 with TRBJ2-2; 10 bases are shared with TRBD1. V lost 2 bases, J lost 5 bases, and 5 bases stayed unmatched. Per the germline V gene, CDR1 is ENHRY and CDR2 is SYGVKD. The CDR3 spans 16 residues. CDR3 region: CAISERDRGLTGELFF. CDR3 sequence (DNA): TGTGCCATCAGTGAGCGGGACAGGGGATTGACCGGGGAGCTGTTTTTT.

This clonotype was seen only a few times. The chain has TRBV4-3 and TRBJ2-5; 8 bases map to TRBD2. The CDR3 has 16 amino acids. J lost 4 bases, V lost 0 bases, and 7 bases had no gene match. Germline V gene lookup returns CDR1 LGHNA and CDR2 YSLEER. The CDR3 sequence: CASSQDGTSYSETQYF. CDR3 bases: TGCGCCAGCAGCCAAGATGGGACTAGTTACTCAGAGACCCAGTACTTC.

Notes on this clonotype: A much larger clonotype is one base distant, so this may be a read error. The V gene is TRBV28, the J gene TRBJ2-5; D possibly corresponds to TRBD2 (5 bases). CDR1 and CDR2 (germline): MDHEN, SYDVKM. The CDR3 runs 16 residues. This CDR3 is CASNLGTSGLQVTQYF. CDR3 bases: TGTGCCAGCAACCTGGGCACCAGCGGATTACAAGTGACCCAGTACTTC.

This clonotype has more than one count but fewer than ten. The CDR3 loop reads CASSESLAGGPETQYF. The CDR3 DNA sequence: TGTGCCAGCAGCGAATCACTAGCGGGAGGGCCGGAGACCCAGTACTTC. The V call is TRBV5-6, the J call TRBJ2-5; 13 nucleotides agree with TRBD2. This CDR3 has 16 amino acids. Unmatched junction bases numbered 8, after V lost 4 bases and J lost 5 bases. Germline V gene lookup returns CDR1 SGHDT and CDR2 YYEEEE.